The 32 T cell receptor beta chains presented below share a single source sample, sequenced in a study of blood T cell repertoires in COVID-19. Using immunoSEQ multiplex PCR, the repertoire was profiled, and TCRdb retains in-frame clones only, with some absent. The sample includes 150,000 or so clones, around 84% seen only once; the top ten take about 7.2%. The material sequenced was peripheral blood. The source is a woman between 45 and 65 years old in a cohort sampled during active or convalescent COVID-19.

This chain uses TRBV6-4 with TRBJ2-3, with a tentative D call TRBD2 (7 bases). Germline V lookup: CDR1 MRHNA, CDR2 SNTAGT. Trimming removed 4 bases at V and 3 bases at J, with 14 bases between. There are 15 residues in the CDR3. For the CDR3, the DNA is TGTGCCAGCAGTGTGATGGGGGGGCTGACAGATACGCAGTATTTT. Translating it yields CASSVMGGLTDTQYF.

The chain couples TRBV7-2 to TRBJ1-4; maybe TRBD1 (5 bases). V dropped 7 bases and J dropped 6 bases, with 15 bases sitting between them. This CDR3 comprises 14 residues. Germline V gene lookup returns CDR1 SGHTA and CDR2 FQGNSA. The CDR3 nucleotides are TGTGCCAGCACCCCAAGAGTAGGGGATGAAAAACTGTTTTTT. It is translated as CASTPRVGDEKLFF.

V and J are TRBV7-9 and TRBJ2-1; TRBD1 aligns across 9 bases. The CDR3 spans 13 residues. V lost 5 bases and J lost 7; bases outside the gene matches: 3. The germline V gene encodes CDR1 SEHNR and CDR2 FQNEAQ (reference sequence). The CDR3 nucleotides read TGTGCCAGCAGCCCGGACAGGGGTAATGAGCAGTTCTTC. As protein: CASSPDRGNEQFF.

This clone was observed a single time. The genes are TRBV27 and TRBJ2-1, with TRBD2 matching over 9 bases. V was clipped by 8 bases and J by 7 bases; unmatched bases: 6. Germline CDR1 is MNHEY and CDR2 is SMNVEV (reference sequence). The CDR3 sequence is 13 residues long. The CDR3 DNA is TGTGCCAGCGGTCTAGCGGGGAATAATGAGCAGTTCTTC. Translation: CASGLAGNNEQFF.

This chain connects TRBV7-9 to TRBJ1-2; TRBD1 agrees at 9 bases. The J segment lost 2 bases and the V segment lost 5 bases, leaving 6 bases of the junction unmatched. The CDR3 totals 15 residues. CDR1 and CDR2 from the germline V gene are SEHNR and FQNEAQ (reference sequence). The chain's CDR3 is CASSSLQGANYGYTF. In DNA, the CDR3 is TGTGCCAGCAGCAGTCTACAGGGGGCCAACTATGGCTACACCTTC.

The rearrangement joins TRBV2 to TRBJ2-2, with a weak D call TRBD1 (6 bases). The V gene lost 6 bases and the J gene lost 0 bases, with 11 bases spanning the gap. CDR3 length equals 15 residues. The germline gives CDR1 SNHLY, CDR2 FYNNEI. DNA for the CDR3: TGTGCCAGCAGCCACGGGACAACGAACACCGGGGAGCTGTTTTTT. This codes for CASSHGTTNTGELFF.

The chain is built from TRBV4-2 and TRBJ1-2, with D unresolved. This CDR3 has 15 amino acids. CDR1 and CDR2 (germline): LGHNA, YNFKEQ. The V and J ends lost 1 base and 7 bases respectively, with 16 bases between them. CDR3: CASSQASHDTSGYTF. DNA of the CDR3: TGTGCCAGCAGCCAAGCCAGTCACGACACGTCTGGCTACACCTTC.

V is TRBV9 and J is TRBJ2-5; possible D gene TRBD1, 6 bases. Trimming shortened V by 4 bases and J by 7 bases, and 17 bases separated the two germline ends. Germline V gene lookup returns CDR1 SGDLS and CDR2 YYNGEE. The CDR3 length is 14 residues. As DNA, the CDR3 is TGTGCCAGCAGCACGACGACAGGCAAGACGACCCAGTACTTC. It specifies CASSTTTGKTTQYF. Filled out from reference TRBV9 and TRBJ2-5, the complete variable domain reads DSGVTQTPKHLITATGQRVTLRCSPRSGDLSVYWYQQSLDQGLQFLIQYYNGEERAKGNILERFSAQQFPDLHSELNLSSLELGDSALYFCASSTTTGKTTQYFGPGTRLLVL.

The CDR3 DNA sequence: TGTGCCAGCAGGGCGTCCAGGGGGCTTCGAAACAATGAGCAGTTCTTC. This translates into CASRASRGLRNNEQFF. This chain uses TRBV2 with TRBJ2-1; TRBD1 matches at 8 bases. This CDR3 is 16 amino acids long. Germline CDR1 reads SNHLY; CDR2 reads FYNNEI. With 6 bases clipped from V and 5 bases from J, the junction kept 12 bases outside the gene matches.

V usage is TRBV15 and J usage is TRBJ2-5; 7 bases match TRBD2. This CDR3 has 17 amino acids. Germline CDR1 and CDR2: LNHNV and YYDKDF (reference sequence). Trimming at V came to 8 bases and at J to 2 bases, leaving 17 bases not matched to a gene. CDR3 nucleotides: TGTGCCACCCCCTCGGGTGGGCGGGGGAAACATCAAGAGACCCAGTACTTC. This sequence encodes CATPSGGRGKHQETQYF.

This clone occurred a few times. The V and J genes are TRBV4-1 and TRBJ2-7, with unresolved D. V dropped 0 bases and J dropped 3 bases, with 9 bases sitting between them. The CDR3 is 14 amino acids. Germline V lookup: CDR1 MGHRA, CDR2 YSYEKL. The CDR3 bases are TGCGCCAGCAGCCAAGATCTGTTCGGCTACGAGCAGTACTTC. Translation gives CASSQDLFGYEQYF.

The V gene is TRBV7-3, the J gene TRBJ2-5, with D possibly matching TRBD2 (5 bases). The germline V and J ends were trimmed by 0 bases and 5 bases, with 7 bases remaining between them. The CDR3 has 13 amino acids. The germline V gene encodes CDR1 SGHTA and CDR2 FQGTGA. CDR3 in amino acids: CASSLTSGETQYF. CDR3 nucleotides: TGTGCCAGCAGCTTAACATCGGGGGAGACCCAGTACTTC.

This chain joins TRBV6-6 and TRBJ2-1; D might be TRBD2 (5 bases). Germline lookup yields CDR1 MNHNY and CDR2 SVGAGI (reference sequence). The V gene lost 2 bases and the J gene lost 5 bases, with 13 bases spanning the gap. The CDR3 runs 15 residues. The CDR3 is CASSYPSSGNNEQFF. The DNA for the CDR3 is TGTGCCAGCAGTTACCCTTCCTCCGGGAACAATGAGCAGTTCTTC.

The gene calls are TRBV12-3 or TRBV12-4 and TRBJ1-2; 7 bases map to TRBD1. After removal of 6 bases from V and 7 bases from J, the junction contained 8 bases not matched to a gene. The CDR3 runs 13 residues. The CDR3 DNA follows: TGTGCCAGCAGCCCTACAGGGGTTCGTGGCTACACCTTC. Amino acids: CASSPTGVRGYTF.

V is TRBV7-2 and J is TRBJ1-1; perhaps TRBD1 as D (6 bases). V was clipped by 5 bases and J by 3 bases, with 16 bases between them. CDR1 and CDR2 (germline): SGHTA, FQGNSA. The length of the CDR3 is 15 residues. Here the CDR3 DNA reads TGTGCCAGCAGCGACAGGCTCTTGTCCCACACTGAAGCTTTCTTT. Protein: CASSDRLLSHTEAFF. Looking up the rest from reference TRBV7-2 and TRBJ1-1 gives the full variable domain: GAGVSQSPSNKVTEKGKDVELRCDPISGHTALYWYRQSLGQGLEFLIYFQGNSAPDKSGLPSDRFSAERTGGSVSTLTIQRTQQEDSAVYLCASSDRLLSHTEAFFGQGTRLTVV.

The V gene is TRBV6-2 or TRBV6-3, the J gene TRBJ1-5, with TRBD1 as a possible D gene (5 bases). The CDR3 totals 14 residues. In germline, CDR1 is MNHEY, CDR2 SVGEGT. V was trimmed by 0 bases and J by 4 bases, leaving 7 bases between them. CDR3 amino acids: CASSYSGDNQPQHF. The DNA of the CDR3 is TGTGCCAGCAGTTACTCAGGGGATAATCAGCCCCAGCATTTT.

This clone was counted once. This sequence joins TRBV24-1 and TRBJ2-2, with 9 bases that match TRBD1. The CDR3 has 16 amino acids. After removal of 4 bases from V and 7 bases from J, the junction contained 9 bases not matched to a gene. Germline-derived CDR1 and CDR2 are KGHDR and SFDVKD. CDR3 protein: CATSELQGAKGGELFF. CDR3 DNA: TGTGCCACCAGTGAGCTACAGGGGGCGAAGGGCGGGGAGCTGTTTTTT.

The chain recombines TRBV6-4 with TRBJ1-2; 8 positions match TRBD1. V dropped 0 bases and J dropped 4; count of bases not matched to a gene: 1. This CDR3 is built from 14 residues. Germline CDR1 and CDR2: MRHNA and SNTAGT. The CDR3 reads CASSDSGTGYGYTF. CDR3 sequence (DNA): TGTGCCAGCAGTGACTCAGGGACAGGCTATGGCTACACCTTC.

The chain joins TRBV7-8 to TRBJ2-1, with D hard to call. The CDR3 runs to 13 residues. V gave up 2 bases and J gave up 4 bases, with 6 bases separating them. Germline loops: CDR1 SGHVS, CDR2 FQNEAQ. DNA of the CDR3: TGTGCCAGCAGCTTATTGACTTACAATGAGCAGTTCTTC. This sequence encodes CASSLLTYNEQFF.

The chain couples TRBV7-2 to TRBJ2-5, with 8 bases identical to TRBD1. Germline V lookup: CDR1 SGHTA, CDR2 FQGNSA. This CDR3 spans 15 amino acids. With V trimmed by 4 bases and J by 5 bases, 9 bases remained unmatched. The CDR3 protein is CASSSRTGWGETQYF. The DNA for the CDR3 is TGTGCCAGCAGCTCTCGGACAGGGTGGGGGGAGACCCAGTACTTC.

In its sample, this clone was seen a few times. The chain is built from TRBV10-1 and TRBJ2-5, with D possibly being TRBD2 (5 bases). CDR1 WNHNN and CDR2 SYGVQD come from the germline V gene (reference sequence). The CDR3 covers 15 residues. Trimming stripped 4 bases from V and 5 bases from J, with 17 bases between. CDR3 bases: TGCGCCAGCAGTGGTGGTATTGCGGGCTATGAGACCCAGTACTTC. Translated, it gives CASSGGIAGYETQYF.

The chain uses TRBV7-8 and TRBJ2-5; 9 nucleotides agree with TRBD2. Germline CDR1 is SGHVS and CDR2 is FQNEAQ. The V and J ends lost 1 base and 5 bases, in that order; junction bases with no gene match: 5. The CDR3 is 15 amino acids. CDR3 protein: CASSLELAGWETQYF. The CDR3 DNA reads as TGTGCCAGCAGCTTAGAGCTAGCGGGGTGGGAGACCCAGTACTTC. Combining the CDR3 with reference TRBV7-8 and TRBJ2-5 gives the whole variable domain GAGVSQSPRYKVAKRGQDVALRCDPISGHVSLFWYQQALGQGPEFLTYFQNEAQLDKSGLPSDRFFAERPEGSVSTLKIQRTQQEDSAVYLCASSLELAGWETQYFGPGTRLLVL.

The chain recombines TRBV29-1 with TRBJ1-2, with TRBD1 matching over 9 bases. The J segment lost 8 bases and the V segment lost 5 bases, leaving 12 bases of the junction unmatched. The germline CDR1 and CDR2 sequences are SQVTM and ANQGSEA. This CDR3 region has 14 residues. DNA of the CDR3: TGCAGCGTTAATCCCGCTGGGACAGGGAAGGGCTACACCTTC. Protein sequence: CSVNPAGTGKGYTF.

The chain employs TRBV7-9 and TRBJ1-1, with 7 bases that match TRBD1. The CDR3 totals 13 residues. With 8 bases clipped from V and 4 bases from J, the junction kept 7 bases outside the gene matches. Germline CDR1 is SEHNR and CDR2 is FQNEAQ (reference sequence). CDR3 DNA sequence: TGTGCCAGCCAAAGACAGGGCTCCACTGAAGCTTTCTTT. Protein product: CASQRQGSTEAFF. The full variable domain, completed using reference TRBV7-9 and TRBJ1-1, is DTGVSQNPRHKITKRGQNVTFRCDPISEHNRLYWYRQTLGQGPEFLTYFQNEAQLEKSRLLSDRFSAERPKGSFSTLEIQRTEQGDSAMYLCASQRQGSTEAFFGQGTRLTVV.

The V and J genes are TRBV4-1 and TRBJ1-4, with D possibly matching TRBD1 (6 bases). The CDR3 is 14 amino acids. Germline V gives CDR1 MGHRA, CDR2 YSYEKL. Between the trimmed V and J ends, which lost 3 bases and 8 bases, there was a span of 13 bases. CDR3 amino acids: CASSHAVGTEKLFF. The CDR3 DNA is TGCGCCAGCAGCCATGCCGTTGGGACAGAAAAACTGTTTTTT.

The chain recombines TRBV10-1 with TRBJ1-3; 9 bases line up with TRBD1. Germline V gene lookup returns CDR1 WNHNN and CDR2 SYGVQD (reference sequence). This CDR3 has 16 amino acids. V trimming: 4 bases; J trimming: 4 bases; junction bases outside the gene matches: 8. The CDR3 is CASSGRTGASGNTIYF. The CDR3 DNA reads TGCGCCAGCAGTGGTCGGACAGGGGCGTCAGGAAACACCATATATTTT.

J is TRBJ1-2 and V is TRBV7-9, with D maybe TRBD1 (5 bases). CDR1 and CDR2 (germline): SEHNR, FQNEAQ (reference sequence). V lost 4 bases and J lost 3, with 18 bases in between. The CDR3 spans 16 residues. The chain's CDR3 is CASSSPRGGKDYGYTF. The CDR3 DNA reads TGTGCCAGCAGCTCCCCGAGGGGAGGGAAAGACTATGGCTACACCTTC.

The chain recombines TRBV7-9 with TRBJ1-1; no clear D. Germline CDR1 SEHNR, CDR2 FQNEAQ (reference sequence). The CDR3 loop spans 14 amino acids. Trimming pared 3 bases from V and 0 bases from J, leaving 8 bases between. The CDR3 DNA is TGTGCCAGCAGCTTGCGGTTCATGAACACTGAAGCTTTCTTT. Its protein is CASSLRFMNTEAFF.

The gene calls are TRBV7-2 and TRBJ2-5; a weak D match, TRBD1 (5 bases). The V gene lost 6 bases and the J gene lost 5 bases, with 13 bases spanning the gap. The germline gives CDR1 SGHTA, CDR2 FQGNSA. The CDR3 contains 13 residues. The CDR3 region is CASRIRGSETQYF. For the CDR3, the DNA is TGTGCCAGCAGGATAAGGGGATCGGAGACCCAGTACTTC.

The rearrangement uses TRBV6-1 and TRBJ2-1; perhaps TRBD1 as D (6 bases). Germline assignment: CDR1 MNHNS and CDR2 SASEGT. V was pared by 5 bases and J by 2 bases, with 13 bases between. The CDR3 runs to 15 residues. This CDR3 is CASSKLQGAYNEQFF. DNA of the CDR3: TGTGCCAGCAGTAAATTACAGGGTGCCTACAATGAGCAGTTCTTC.

The genes are TRBV25-1 and TRBJ2-5, with D maybe TRBD1 (5 bases). This CDR3 has 14 amino acids. Per germline, CDR1 MGHDK and CDR2 SYGVNS. The V end lost 4 bases, the J end lost 7 bases, and 16 bases lay between the germline ends. CDR3 sequence reads: CASSVTGQRRTQYF. The CDR3 DNA follows: TGTGCCAGCAGTGTCACAGGCCAAAGGCGGACCCAGTACTTC. Supplemented by reference TRBV25-1 and TRBJ2-5, the full variable domain reads EADIYQTPRYLVIGTGKKITLECSQTMGHDKMYWYQQDPGMELHLIHYSYGVNSTEKGDLSSESTVSRIRTEHFPLTLESARPSHTSQYLCASSVTGQRRTQYFGPGTRLLVL.

The chain employs TRBV2 and TRBJ2-3; D possibly corresponds to TRBD2 (6 bases). The CDR3 is made up of 16 amino acids. Trimming removed 9 bases at V and 4 bases at J, with 23 bases between. Germline values: CDR1 SNHLY, CDR2 FYNNEI. The CDR3 nucleotides read TGTGCCAGTAGCGCCGGGACTCGAAAGGTCGCAGATACGCAGTATTTT. Residues: CASSAGTRKVADTQYF.